The clone carrying this T cell receptor beta chain has just a few counts. As yet, its antigen is unknown. This sample is drawn from a study of untreated major depressive disorder. Study-wide findings and caveats: Private clones made up every subject's top five TRBV05-01 clones. Compared with controls, depressed patients showed more TRBV05-01 (Vbeta 5.1) usage in CD4+ T cells.

The CDR3 contains 14 residues. The V gene end was trimmed by 5 bases and the J gene end by 8 bases; junction bases not matched to a gene: 11. CDR1 and CDR2 from the germline V gene are MNHNY and SVGAGI (reference sequence). Sequencing was performed with immunoSEQ multiplex PCR; in TCRdb, only in-frame clones are kept and a portion is missing. The sample yields approximately 15,000 clones, over 80% seen once. Each depressed patient was pairwise matched to a non-depressed control for sex, age, current smoking status and body mass index. Patients had taken no psychiatric medication, including antidepressants, for at least 8 weeks before enrollment. Participants with major medical conditions, Axis I/II comorbidities, regular medication or illicit drug use were excluded.

The rearrangement joins TRBV6-6 to TRBJ1-1, with 7 nucleotides matching TRBD1. The specimen sequenced was CD4+ T cells from PBMCs. This clonotype was sampled from a woman in her twenties or thirties with major depressive disorder. CDR3 in DNA: TGTGCCAGCAGTCTCCAGGGGGGCCGGAGGGAAGCTTTCTTT. Translating it yields CASSLQGGRREAFF.